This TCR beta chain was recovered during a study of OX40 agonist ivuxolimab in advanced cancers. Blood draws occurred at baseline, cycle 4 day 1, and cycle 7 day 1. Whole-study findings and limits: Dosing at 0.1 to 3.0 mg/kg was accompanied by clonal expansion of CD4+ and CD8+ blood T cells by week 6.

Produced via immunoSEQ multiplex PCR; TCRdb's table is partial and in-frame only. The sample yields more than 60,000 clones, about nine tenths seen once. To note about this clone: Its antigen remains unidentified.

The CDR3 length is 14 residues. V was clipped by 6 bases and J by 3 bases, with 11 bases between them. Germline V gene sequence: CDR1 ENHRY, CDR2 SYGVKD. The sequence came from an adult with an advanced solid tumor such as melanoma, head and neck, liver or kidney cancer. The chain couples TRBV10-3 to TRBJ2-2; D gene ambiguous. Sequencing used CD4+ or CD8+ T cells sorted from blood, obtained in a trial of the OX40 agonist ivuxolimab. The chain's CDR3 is CAIRAGRDTGELFF. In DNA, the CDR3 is TGTGCCATCAGGGCCGGCCGCGACACCGGGGAGCTGTTTTTT.